This T cell receptor (beta chain) was sequenced for a study of human T cells and chemical hapten exposure. Study information: DPC (0.01%) was patch tested on the upper back and read at 6 days.

The time point denotes: patch test 1, 2 weeks after DPC sensitization. Treatment defined: therapeutic diphenylcyclopropenone sensitization with weekly scalp DPC. TCRdb passed the RACE reads through MiXCR, listing each CDR3 protein once. This sample yields 75,000 to 100,000 distinct CDR3 sequences, of which over 10% are seen a single time; less than 2.5% belongs to the top ten. General study findings and limits: With regard to DPC sensitization, TCRs above 1 in 1000 frequency did not change.

Germline values: CDR1 MDHEN, CDR2 SYDVKM. The CDR3 extends over 12 amino acids. V lost 3 bases, J lost 2 bases, and 5 bases lay in between. This clonotype was seen a few times. Its antigen remains unknown. The specimen was whole blood, collected in connection with sensitization to the hapten diphenylcyclopropenone (DPC). This TCR was sampled from a woman in her thirties or forties with alopecia areata. Some clones in this sample may be carry-over from other donors' samples. The gene calls are TRBV28 and TRBJ2-7, with D uncertain. CDR3 sequence (DNA): TGTGCCAGCAGTTTGCTAACCTACGAGCAGTACTTC. Amino acids: CASSLLTYEQYF.